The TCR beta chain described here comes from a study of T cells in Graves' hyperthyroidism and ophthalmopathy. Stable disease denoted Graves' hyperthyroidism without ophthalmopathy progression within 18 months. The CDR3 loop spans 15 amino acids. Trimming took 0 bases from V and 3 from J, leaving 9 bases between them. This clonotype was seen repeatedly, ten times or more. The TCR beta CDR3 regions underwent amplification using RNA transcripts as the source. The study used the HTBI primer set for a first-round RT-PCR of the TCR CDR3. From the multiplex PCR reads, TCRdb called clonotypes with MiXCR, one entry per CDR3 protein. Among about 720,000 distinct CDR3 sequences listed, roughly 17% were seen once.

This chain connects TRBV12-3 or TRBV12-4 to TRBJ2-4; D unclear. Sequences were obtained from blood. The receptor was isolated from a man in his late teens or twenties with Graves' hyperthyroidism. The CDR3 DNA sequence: TGTGCCAGCAGTTTAGCGCTCCCTCTCAAAAACATTCAGTACTTC. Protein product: CASSLALPLKNIQYF.